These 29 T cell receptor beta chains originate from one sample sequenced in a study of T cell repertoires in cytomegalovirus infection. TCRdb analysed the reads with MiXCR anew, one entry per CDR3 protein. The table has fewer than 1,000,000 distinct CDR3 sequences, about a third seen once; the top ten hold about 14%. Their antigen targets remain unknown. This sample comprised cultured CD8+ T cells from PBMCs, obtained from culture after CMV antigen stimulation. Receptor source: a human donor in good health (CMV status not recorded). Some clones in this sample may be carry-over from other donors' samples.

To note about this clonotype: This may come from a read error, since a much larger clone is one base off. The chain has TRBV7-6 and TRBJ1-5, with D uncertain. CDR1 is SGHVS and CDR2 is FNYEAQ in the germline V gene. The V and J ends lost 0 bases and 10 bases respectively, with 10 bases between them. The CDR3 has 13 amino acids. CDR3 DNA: TGTGCCAGCAGCTTAGCCGAGGCACATCCCCAGCATTTT. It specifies CASSLAEAHPQHF.

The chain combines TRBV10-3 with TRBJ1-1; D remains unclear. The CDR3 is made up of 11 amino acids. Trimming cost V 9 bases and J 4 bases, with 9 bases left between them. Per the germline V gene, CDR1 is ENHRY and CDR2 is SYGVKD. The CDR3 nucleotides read TGTGCCATTGTCGTAGGCACTGAAGCTTTCTTT. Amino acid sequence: CAIVVGTEAFF.

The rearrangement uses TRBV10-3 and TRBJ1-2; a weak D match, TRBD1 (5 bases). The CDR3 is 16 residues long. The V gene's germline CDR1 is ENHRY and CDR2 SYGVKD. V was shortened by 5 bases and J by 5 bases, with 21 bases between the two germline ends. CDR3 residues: CAISIGRETQIYGYTF. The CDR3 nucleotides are TGTGCCATCAGTATAGGCAGGGAGACTCAAATTTATGGCTACACCTTC.

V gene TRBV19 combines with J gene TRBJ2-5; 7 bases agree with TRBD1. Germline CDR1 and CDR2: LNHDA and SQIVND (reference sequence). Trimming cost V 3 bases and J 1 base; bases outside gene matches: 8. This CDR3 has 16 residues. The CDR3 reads CASSIFGQAGQETQYF. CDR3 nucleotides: TGTGCCAGTAGTATCTTTGGACAGGCCGGCCAAGAGACCCAGTACTTC.

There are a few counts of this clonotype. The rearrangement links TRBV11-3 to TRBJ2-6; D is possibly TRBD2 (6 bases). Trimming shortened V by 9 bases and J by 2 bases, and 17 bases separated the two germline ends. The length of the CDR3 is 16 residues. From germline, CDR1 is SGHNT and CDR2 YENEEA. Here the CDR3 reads CARKDGAGTGANVLTF. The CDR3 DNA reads TGTGCCAGAAAGGACGGTGCGGGGACTGGGGCCAACGTCCTGACTTTC.

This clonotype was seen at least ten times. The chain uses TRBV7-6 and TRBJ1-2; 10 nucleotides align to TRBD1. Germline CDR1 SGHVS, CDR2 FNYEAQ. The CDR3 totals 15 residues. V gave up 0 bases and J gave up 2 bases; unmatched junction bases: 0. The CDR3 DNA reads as TGTGCCAGCAGCTTAGCGGGACAGGGGAACTATGGCTACACCTTC. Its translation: CASSLAGQGNYGYTF.

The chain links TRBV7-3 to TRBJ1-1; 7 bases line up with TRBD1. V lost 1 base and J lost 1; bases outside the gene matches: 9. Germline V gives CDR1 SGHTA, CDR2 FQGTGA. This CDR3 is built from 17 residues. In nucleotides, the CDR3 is TGTGCCAGCAGCTTAAGGGGAAGACAGGGCGGGAACACTGAAGCTTTCTTT. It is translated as CASSLRGRQGGNTEAFF.

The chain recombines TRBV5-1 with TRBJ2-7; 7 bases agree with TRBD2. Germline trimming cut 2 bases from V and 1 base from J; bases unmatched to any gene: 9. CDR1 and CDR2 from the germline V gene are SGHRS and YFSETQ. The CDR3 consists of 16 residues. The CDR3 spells CASSFTTGGPSYEQYV. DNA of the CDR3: TGCGCCAGCAGCTTCACGACGGGGGGACCTTCCTACGAGCAGTACGTC.

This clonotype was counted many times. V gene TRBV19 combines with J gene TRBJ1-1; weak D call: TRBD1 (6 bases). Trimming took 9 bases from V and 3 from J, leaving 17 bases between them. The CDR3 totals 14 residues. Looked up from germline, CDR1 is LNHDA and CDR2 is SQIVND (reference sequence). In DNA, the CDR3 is TGTGCCAGCAGTGCCGGGGGCGCGTACACTGAAGCTTTCTTT. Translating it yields CASSAGGAYTEAFF.

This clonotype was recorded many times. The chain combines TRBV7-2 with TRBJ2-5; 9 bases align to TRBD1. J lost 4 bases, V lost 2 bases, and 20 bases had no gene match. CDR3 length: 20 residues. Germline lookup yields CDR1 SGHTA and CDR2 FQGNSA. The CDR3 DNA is TGTGCCAGCAGCTTATATCCGGACAGGGGCCCCCACACAGCAGGAGAGACCCAGTACTTC. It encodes CASSLYPDRGPHTAGETQYF.

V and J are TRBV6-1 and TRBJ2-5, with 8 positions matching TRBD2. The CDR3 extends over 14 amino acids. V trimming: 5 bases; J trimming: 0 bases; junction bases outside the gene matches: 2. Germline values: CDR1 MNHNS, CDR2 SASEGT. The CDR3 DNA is TGTGCCAGCAGTCCCGGGAGGGACCAAGAGACCCAGTACTTC. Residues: CASSPGRDQETQYF.

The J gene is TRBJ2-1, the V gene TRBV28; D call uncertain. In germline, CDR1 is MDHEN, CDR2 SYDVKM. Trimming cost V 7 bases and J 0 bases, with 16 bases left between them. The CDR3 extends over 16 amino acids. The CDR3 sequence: CASTTRSVTSYNEQFF. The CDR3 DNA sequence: TGTGCCAGCACCACCCGGAGCGTTACCTCCTACAATGAGCAGTTCTTC.

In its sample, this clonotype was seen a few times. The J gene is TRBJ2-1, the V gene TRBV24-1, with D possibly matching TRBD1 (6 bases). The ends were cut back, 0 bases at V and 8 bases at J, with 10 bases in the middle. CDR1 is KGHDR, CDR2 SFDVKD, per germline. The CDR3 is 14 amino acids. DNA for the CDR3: TGTGCCACCAGTGATTTGAGGTCAGGGGATGAGCAGTTCTTC. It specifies CATSDLRSGDEQFF.

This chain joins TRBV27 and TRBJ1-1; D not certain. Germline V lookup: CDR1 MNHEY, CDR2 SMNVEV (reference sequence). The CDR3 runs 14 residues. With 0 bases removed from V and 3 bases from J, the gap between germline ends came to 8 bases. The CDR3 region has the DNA TGTGCCAGCAGTTTATCGCACAGCTACACTGAAGCTTTCTTT. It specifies CASSLSHSYTEAFF.

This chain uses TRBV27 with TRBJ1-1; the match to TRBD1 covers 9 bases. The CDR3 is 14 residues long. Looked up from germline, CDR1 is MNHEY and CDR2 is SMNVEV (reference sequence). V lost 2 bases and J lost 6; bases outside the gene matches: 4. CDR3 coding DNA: TGTGCCAGCAGTTTACAACAGGGGGCACCTGAAGCTTTCTTT. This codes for CASSLQQGAPEAFF.

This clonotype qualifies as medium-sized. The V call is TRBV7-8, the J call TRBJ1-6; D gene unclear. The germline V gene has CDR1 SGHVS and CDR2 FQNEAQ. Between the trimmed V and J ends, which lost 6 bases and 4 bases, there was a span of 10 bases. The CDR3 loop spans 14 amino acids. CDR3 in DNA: TGTGCCAGCAGTAGGAGAAATTATAATTCACCCCTCCACTTT. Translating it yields CASSRRNYNSPLHF. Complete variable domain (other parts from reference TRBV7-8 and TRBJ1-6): GAGVSQSPRYKVAKRGQDVALRCDPISGHVSLFWYQQALGQGPEFLTYFQNEAQLDKSGLPSDRFFAERPEGSVSTLKIQRTQQEDSAVYLCASSRRNYNSPLHFGNGTRLTVT.

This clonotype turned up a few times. CDR3 nucleotide sequence: TGTGCCAGCGCCCCCCACTCCAAAGTTAGCGGCTACACCTTC. Residues: CASAPHSKVSGYTF. This rearrangement joins TRBV11-2 to TRBJ1-2, with D unresolved. This CDR3 is 14 amino acids long. Germline lookup yields CDR1 SGHAT and CDR2 FQNNGV. The V and J ends lost 8 bases and 8 bases respectively, with 21 bases between them. The entire variable domain, with the rest obtained from reference TRBV11-2 and TRBJ1-2, is as follows: EAGVAQSPRYKIIEKRQSVAFWCNPISGHATLYWYQQILGQGPKLLIQFQNNGVVDDSQLPKDRFSAERLKGVDSTLKIQPAKLEDSAVYLCASAPHSKVSGYTFGSGTRLTVV.

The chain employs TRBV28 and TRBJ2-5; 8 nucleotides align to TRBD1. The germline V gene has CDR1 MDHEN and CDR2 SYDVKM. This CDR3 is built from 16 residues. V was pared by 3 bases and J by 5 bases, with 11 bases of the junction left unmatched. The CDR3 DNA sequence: TGTGCCAGCAGTTTCTCTACGGACAGGGCGGCGGAGACCCAGTACTTC. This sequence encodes CASSFSTDRAAETQYF.

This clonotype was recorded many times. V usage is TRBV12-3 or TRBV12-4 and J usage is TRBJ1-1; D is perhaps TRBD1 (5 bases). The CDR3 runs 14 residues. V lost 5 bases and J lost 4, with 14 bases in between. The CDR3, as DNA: TGTGCCAGCAGTGGGGACTCGGCGGGCACTGAAGCTTTCTTT. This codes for CASSGDSAGTEAFF.

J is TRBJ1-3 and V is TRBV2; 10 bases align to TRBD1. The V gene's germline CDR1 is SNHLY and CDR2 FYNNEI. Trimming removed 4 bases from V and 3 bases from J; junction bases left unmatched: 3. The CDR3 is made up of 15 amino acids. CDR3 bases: TGTGCCAGCAGTGCGACAGGGGGCTTTGGAAACACCATATATTTT. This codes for CASSATGGFGNTIYF.

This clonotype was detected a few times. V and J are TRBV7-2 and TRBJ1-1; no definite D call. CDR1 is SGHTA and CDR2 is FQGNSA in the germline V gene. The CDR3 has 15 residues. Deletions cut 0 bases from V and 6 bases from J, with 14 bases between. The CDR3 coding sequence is TGTGCCAGCAGCTTAGCGCTCTGGGGAAGGGCTGAAGCTTTCTTT. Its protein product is CASSLALWGRAEAFF.

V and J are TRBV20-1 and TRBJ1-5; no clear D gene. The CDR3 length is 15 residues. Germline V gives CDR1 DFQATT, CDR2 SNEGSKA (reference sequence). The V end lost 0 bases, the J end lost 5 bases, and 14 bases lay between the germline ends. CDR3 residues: CSARDLGKGDQPQHF. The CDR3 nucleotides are TGCAGTGCTAGAGATTTGGGGAAGGGTGATCAGCCCCAGCATTTT.

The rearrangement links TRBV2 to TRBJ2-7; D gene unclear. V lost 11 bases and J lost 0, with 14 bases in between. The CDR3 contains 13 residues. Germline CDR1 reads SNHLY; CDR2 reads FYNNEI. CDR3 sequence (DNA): TGTGCCTCCTTTGTGGGTAGCTCCTACGAGCAGTACGTC. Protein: CASFVGSSYEQYV.

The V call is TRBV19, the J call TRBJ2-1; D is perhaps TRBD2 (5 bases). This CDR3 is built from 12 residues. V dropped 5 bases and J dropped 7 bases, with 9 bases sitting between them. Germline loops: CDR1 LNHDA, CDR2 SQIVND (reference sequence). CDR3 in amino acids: CASSAGQNEQFF. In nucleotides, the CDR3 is TGTGCCAGTAGTGCGGGTCAAAATGAGCAGTTCTTC.

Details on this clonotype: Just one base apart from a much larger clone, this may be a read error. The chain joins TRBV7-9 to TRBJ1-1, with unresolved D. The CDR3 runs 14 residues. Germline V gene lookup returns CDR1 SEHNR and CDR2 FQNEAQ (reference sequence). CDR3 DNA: TGTGCCAGCAGCTTAGTCGAGTTGAACACTGAAGCTCTCTTT. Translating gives CASSLVELNTEALF.

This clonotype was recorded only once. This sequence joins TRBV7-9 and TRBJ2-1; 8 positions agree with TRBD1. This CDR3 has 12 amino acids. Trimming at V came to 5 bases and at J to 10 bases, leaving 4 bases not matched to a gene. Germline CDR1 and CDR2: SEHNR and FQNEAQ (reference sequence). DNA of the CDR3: TGTGCCAGCAGCCGGACAGGGAAAGAGCAGTTCTTC. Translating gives CASSRTGKEQFF.

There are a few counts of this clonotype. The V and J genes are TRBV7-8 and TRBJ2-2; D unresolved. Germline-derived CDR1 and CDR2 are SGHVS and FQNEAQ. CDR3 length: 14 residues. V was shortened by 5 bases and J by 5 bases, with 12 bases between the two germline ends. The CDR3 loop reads CASSPIIGTGELFF. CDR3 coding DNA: TGTGCCAGCAGCCCAATCATTGGGACCGGGGAGCTGTTTTTT.

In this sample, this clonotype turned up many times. CDR3 DNA: TGTGCCAGCAGCTTGGGGAAGGGGGCGAACACCGGGGAGCTGTTTTTT. Protein: CASSLGKGANTGELFF. The chain recombines TRBV7-2 with TRBJ2-2; a possible D gene is TRBD1 (6 bases). There are 16 residues in the CDR3. CDR1 is SGHTA, CDR2 FQGNSA, per germline. With 3 bases removed from V and 0 bases from J, the gap between germline ends came to 11 bases.

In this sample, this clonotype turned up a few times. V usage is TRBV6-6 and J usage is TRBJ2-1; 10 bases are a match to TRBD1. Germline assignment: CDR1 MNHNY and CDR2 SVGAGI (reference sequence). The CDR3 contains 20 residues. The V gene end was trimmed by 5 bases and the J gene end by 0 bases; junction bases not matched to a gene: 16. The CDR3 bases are TGTGCCAGCAGTGGATTGACCGGGACAGGGGTATTGAGCTCCTACAATGAGCAGTTCTTC. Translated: CASSGLTGTGVLSSYNEQFF.